This entry lists 19 T cell receptor beta chains sequenced from one sample in a study of CD8 T cells in Susac syndrome. With random hexamers, reverse transcription was performed on roughly 0.5 to 1 ug of RNA. TCRdb redid the calling of the immunoSEQ multiplex PCR reads with MiXCR, one entry per CDR3 protein. The sample has 200,000 to 250,000 distinct CDR3 sequences, around 93% seen once; the top ten hold 0.065% to 0.08%. The specimen was CD4+ T cells from PBMCs. Source of these receptors: a human donor with multiple sclerosis.

This chain links TRBV27 with TRBJ2-3; 8 nucleotides align to TRBD1. The junction had 8 bases not matched to a gene; V was cut back by 5 bases and J by 4 bases. There are 15 residues in the CDR3. Germline V gene data show CDR1 as MNHEY and CDR2 as SMNVEV (reference sequence). CDR3 bases: TGTGCCAGCAGTCCCCGGACAGGGACGTCAGATACGCAGTATTTT. Protein sequence: CASSPRTGTSDTQYF.

CDR3 sequence reads: CSVESQEGGYTF. DNA for the CDR3: TGCAGCGTTGAATCGCAGGAGGGGGGCTACACCTTC. The rearrangement links TRBV29-1 to TRBJ1-2; TRBD1 is a possible D gene (5 bases). V shed 2 bases and J shed 8 bases, with 12 bases lying between them. Germline CDR1 reads SQVTM; CDR2 reads ANQGSEA. This CDR3 is built from 12 residues.

CDR3 protein: CASSRTSGETGELFF. The DNA of the CDR3 is TGTGCCAGTAGTAGAACTAGCGGGGAAACCGGGGAGCTGTTTTTT. The chain carries TRBV19 and TRBJ2-2; 10 bases map to TRBD2. The V gene end was trimmed by 4 bases and the J gene end by 5 bases; junction bases not matched to a gene: 4. CDR1 is LNHDA and CDR2 is SQIVND in the germline V gene (reference sequence). The CDR3 loop spans 15 amino acids.

CDR3 bases: TGCGCCAGCAGGCGGACGCACGGAAACACCATATATTTT. This codes for CASRRTHGNTIYF. The chain recombines TRBV5-1 with TRBJ1-3; no clear D gene. Germline V lookup: CDR1 SGHRS, CDR2 YFSETQ. This CDR3 has 13 amino acids. Trimming removed 5 bases at V and 4 bases at J, with 10 bases between.

The chain employs TRBV5-1 and TRBJ1-6, with D possibly being TRBD1 (5 bases). CDR1 is SGHRS, CDR2 YFSETQ, per germline. This CDR3 spans 17 amino acids. Trimming removed 4 bases from V and 6 bases from J, with 20 bases in between. In DNA, the CDR3 is TGCGCCAGCAGCCCGAACCGGGACCACCTGGGTAATTCACCCCTCCACTTT. This encodes CASSPNRDHLGNSPLHF.

The gene calls are TRBV7-3 and TRBJ2-1, with D possibly being TRBD1 or TRBD2 (5 bases each). CDR3 length equals 14 residues. The ends were cut back, 5 bases at V and 7 bases at J, with 15 bases in the middle. Germline V CDR1 and CDR2: SGHTA, FQGTGA. CDR3 loop: CASSPPGLLNEQFF. CDR3 DNA: TGTGCCAGCAGCCCCCCGGGGCTTCTAAATGAGCAGTTCTTC. The whole variable domain, remainder taken from reference TRBV7-3 and TRBJ2-1, is GAGVSQTPSNKVTEKGKYVELRCDPISGHTALYWYRQSLGQGPEFLIYFQGTGAADDSGLPNDRFFAVRPEGSVSTLKIQRTERGDSAVYLCASSPPGLLNEQFFGPGTRLTVL.

The V and J genes are TRBV4-2 and TRBJ1-6, with 10 bases lining up with TRBD1. The CDR3 is 15 amino acids. V was clipped by 0 bases and J by 10 bases; unmatched bases: 3. The germline V gene encodes CDR1 LGHNA and CDR2 YNFKEQ. CDR3 in DNA: TGTGCCAGCAGCCAAGACGGGGACAGGGGATCACCCCTCCACTTT. Translated: CASSQDGDRGSPLHF.

The V call is TRBV6-1, the J call TRBJ2-1; D may be TRBD1 (6 bases). CDR1 is MNHNS, CDR2 SASEGT, per germline. This CDR3 spans 12 amino acids. V was clipped by 6 bases and J by 6 bases, with 9 bases between them. The CDR3 here is CASSNRANEQFF. In DNA, the CDR3 is TGTGCCAGCAGCAACAGGGCCAATGAGCAGTTCTTC.

This clonotype was counted only a few times. CDR3 sequence: CASRDGLNTEAFF. The CDR3 DNA reads TGTGCCTCACGGGACGGTCTGAACACTGAAGCTTTCTTT. The chain joins TRBV30 to TRBJ1-1; TRBD1 is a possible D gene (5 bases). CDR3 length: 13 amino acids. Germline V CDR1 and CDR2: GTSNPN, SVGIG (reference sequence). Trimming stripped 7 bases from V and 0 bases from J, with 12 bases between.

This clonotype was counted only a few times. This chain uses TRBV30 with TRBJ1-2; a weak D match, TRBD1 (5 bases). The V end was cut by 3 bases, the J end by 6 bases, with 23 bases between. Germline-derived CDR1 and CDR2 are GTSNPN and SVGIG (reference sequence). This CDR3 has 16 amino acids. The CDR3 bases are TGTGCCTGGAGCCTACAGGAGCCTTCTCTATTGGATGGCTACACCTTC. Its protein is CAWSLQEPSLLDGYTF.

This chain uses TRBV5-1 with TRBJ2-3, with 10 bases identical to TRBD2. The V gene's germline CDR1 is SGHRS and CDR2 YFSETQ. The J segment lost 11 bases and the V segment lost 4 bases, leaving 13 bases of the junction unmatched. CDR3 size: 15 residues. As DNA, the CDR3 is TGCGCCAGCAGCCCAACCGGGACTAGCGTAGGTTGGCAGTATTTT. This encodes CASSPTGTSVGWQYF.

The V and J genes are TRBV6-1 and TRBJ2-5; D perhaps matches TRBD2 (5 bases). Per germline, CDR1 MNHNS and CDR2 SASEGT. Trimming cost V 8 bases and J 4 bases, with 17 bases left between them. This CDR3 is 14 amino acids long. The CDR3 reads CASVLGVVGETQYF. The DNA of the CDR3 is TGTGCCAGCGTTCTGGGAGTGGTGGGAGAGACCCAGTACTTC.

The V gene is TRBV5-6, the J gene TRBJ1-1; D is possibly TRBD1 (5 bases). The germline CDR1 and CDR2 sequences are SGHDT and YYEEEE. Between the trimmed V and J ends, which lost 2 bases and 6 bases, there was a span of 17 bases. This CDR3 has 15 residues. The CDR3 here is CASSFLAGQKPEAFF. CDR3 DNA sequence: TGTGCCAGCAGCTTTTTGGCAGGGCAAAAGCCTGAAGCTTTCTTT.

This clonotype occurred a few times. This chain links TRBV30 with TRBJ2-7; TRBD2 matches at 8 bases. The V segment lost 6 bases and the J segment 4 bases; nucleotides outside the gene matches: 2. From germline, CDR1 is GTSNPN and CDR2 SVGIG (reference sequence). CDR3 length equals 11 residues. CDR3 residues: CACQRGYEQYF. The DNA of the CDR3 is TGTGCCTGCCAGCGGGGGTACGAGCAGTACTTC.

The rearrangement uses TRBV9 and TRBJ2-5; D unresolved. Germline CDR1 reads SGDLS; CDR2 reads YYNGEE. The CDR3 is 15 residues long. Trimming removed 2 bases from V and 5 bases from J, with 16 bases in between. CDR3 nucleotide sequence: TGTGCCAGCAGCGTTACAGACTCCCTCCGGGAGACCCAGTACTTC. The encoded protein is CASSVTDSLRETQYF.

The gene calls are TRBV11-2 and TRBJ2-7, with 9 bases fitting TRBD1. V lost 5 bases and J lost 10; bases outside the gene matches: 9. The germline gives CDR1 SGHAT, CDR2 FQNNGV. The CDR3 sequence is 13 residues long. The CDR3 coding sequence is TGTGCCAGCAGCGTTTCCGGGACAGGGTCCCAGTACTTC. Translation gives CASSVSGTGSQYF.

The chain uses TRBV12-3 or TRBV12-4 and TRBJ1-5, with a possible D match to TRBD1 (5 bases). The CDR3 contains 17 residues. V was pared by 3 bases and J by 5 bases, with 20 bases between. The CDR3 region is CASSFGGGRDFHQPQHF. The CDR3 DNA reads TGTGCCAGCAGTTTCGGCGGGGGGAGGGACTTTCATCAGCCCCAGCATTTT.

This chain joins TRBV19 and TRBJ2-1; D uncertain. This CDR3 comprises 13 residues. Germline V lookup: CDR1 LNHDA, CDR2 SQIVND (reference sequence). V lost 2 bases, J lost 8 bases, and 10 bases lay in between. DNA for the CDR3: TGTGCCAGTAGTATAAACGTGTTGGATGAGCAGTTCTTC. Residues: CASSINVLDEQFF.

The CDR3 DNA reads as TGTGCCAGCAGCGCCCCCCCCCTGAACACTGAAGCTTTCTTT. Translating it yields CASSAPPLNTEAFF. The V and J genes are TRBV9 and TRBJ1-1; no definite D call. This CDR3 has 14 amino acids. Germline V CDR1 and CDR2: SGDLS, YYNGEE. V gave up 3 bases and J gave up 0 bases, with 9 bases separating them.